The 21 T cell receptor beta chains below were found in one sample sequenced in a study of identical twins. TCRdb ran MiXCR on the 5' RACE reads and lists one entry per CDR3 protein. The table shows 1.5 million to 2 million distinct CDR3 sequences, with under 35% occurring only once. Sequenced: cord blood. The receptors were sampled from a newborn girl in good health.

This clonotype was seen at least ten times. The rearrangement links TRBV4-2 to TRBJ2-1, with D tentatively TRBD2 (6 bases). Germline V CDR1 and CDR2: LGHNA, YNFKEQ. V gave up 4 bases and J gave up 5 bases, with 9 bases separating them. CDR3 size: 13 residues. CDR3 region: CASSPGLHNEQFF. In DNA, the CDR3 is TGTGCCAGCAGCCCGGGACTTCACAATGAGCAGTTCTTC.

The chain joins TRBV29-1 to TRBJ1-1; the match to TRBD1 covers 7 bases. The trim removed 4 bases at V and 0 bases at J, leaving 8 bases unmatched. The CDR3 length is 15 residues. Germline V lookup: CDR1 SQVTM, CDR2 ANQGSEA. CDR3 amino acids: CSVVRGGRMNTEAFF. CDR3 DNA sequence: TGCAGCGTTGTCAGGGGGGGACGCATGAACACTGAAGCTTTCTTT. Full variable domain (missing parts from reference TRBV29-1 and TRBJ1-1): SAVISQKPSRDICQRGTSLTIQCQVDSQVTMMFWYRQQPGQSLTLIATANQGSEATYESGFVIDKFPISRPNLTFSTLTVSNMSPEDSSIYLCSVVRGGRMNTEAFFGQGTRLTVV.

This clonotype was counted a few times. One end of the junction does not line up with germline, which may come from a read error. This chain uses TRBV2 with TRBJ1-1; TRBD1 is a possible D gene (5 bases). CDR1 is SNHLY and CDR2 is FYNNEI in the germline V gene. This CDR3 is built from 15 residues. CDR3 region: CASTLGGFMNTEAFF. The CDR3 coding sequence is TGTGCCAGCACCCTCGGGGGGTTCATGAATACTGAAGCTTTCTTT.

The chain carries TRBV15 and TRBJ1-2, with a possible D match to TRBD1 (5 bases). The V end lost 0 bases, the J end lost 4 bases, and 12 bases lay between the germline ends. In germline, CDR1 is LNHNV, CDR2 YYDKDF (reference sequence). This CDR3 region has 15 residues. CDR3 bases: TGTGCCACCAGCAGAGATCCGGGACGGTCCTATGGCTACACCTTC. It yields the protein CATSRDPGRSYGYTF.

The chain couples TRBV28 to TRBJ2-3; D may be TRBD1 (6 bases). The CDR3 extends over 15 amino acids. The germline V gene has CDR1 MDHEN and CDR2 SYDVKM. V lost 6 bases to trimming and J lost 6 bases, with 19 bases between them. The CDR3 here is CASRILQGPPDTQYF. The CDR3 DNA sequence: TGTGCCAGCAGGATACTACAGGGCCCCCCGGATACGCAGTATTTT.

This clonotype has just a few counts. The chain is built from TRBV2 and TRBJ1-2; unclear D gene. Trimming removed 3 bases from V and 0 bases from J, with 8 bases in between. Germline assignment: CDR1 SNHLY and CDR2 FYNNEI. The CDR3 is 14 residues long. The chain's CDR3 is CASSEGGTNYGYTF. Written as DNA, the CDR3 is TGTGCCAGCAGTGAGGGCGGTACTAACTATGGCTACACCTTC.

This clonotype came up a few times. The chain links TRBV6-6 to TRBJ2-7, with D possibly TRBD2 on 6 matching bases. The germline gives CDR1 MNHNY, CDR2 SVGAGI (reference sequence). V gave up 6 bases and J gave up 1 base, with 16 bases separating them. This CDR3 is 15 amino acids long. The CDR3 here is CASRGTRGRSYEQYF. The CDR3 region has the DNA TGTGCCAGCAGGGGTACGCGGGGTAGGTCCTACGAGCAGTACTTC.

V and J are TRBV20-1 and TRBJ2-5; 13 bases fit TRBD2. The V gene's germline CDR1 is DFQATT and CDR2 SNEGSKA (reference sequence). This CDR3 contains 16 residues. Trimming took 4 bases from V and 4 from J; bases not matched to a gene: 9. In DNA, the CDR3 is TGCAGTGCTACTTATCAAGGACTAGCGGGAGTAGAGACCCAGTACTTC. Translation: CSATYQGLAGVETQYF.

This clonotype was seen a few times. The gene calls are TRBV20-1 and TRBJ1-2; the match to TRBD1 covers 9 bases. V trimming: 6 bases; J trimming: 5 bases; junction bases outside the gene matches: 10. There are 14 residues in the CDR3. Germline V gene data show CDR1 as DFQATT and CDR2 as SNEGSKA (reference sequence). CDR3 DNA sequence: TGCAGTGCACCTTGGACAGGGGAGGGGTATGGCTACACCTTC. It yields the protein CSAPWTGEGYGYTF.

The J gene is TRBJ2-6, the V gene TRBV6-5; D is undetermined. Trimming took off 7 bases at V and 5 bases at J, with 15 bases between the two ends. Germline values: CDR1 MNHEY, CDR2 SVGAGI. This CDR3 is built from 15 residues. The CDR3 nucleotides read TGTGCCAGCAACTCCCTCGGTCGCTGGGCCAACGTCCTGACTTTC. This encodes CASNSLGRWANVLTF.

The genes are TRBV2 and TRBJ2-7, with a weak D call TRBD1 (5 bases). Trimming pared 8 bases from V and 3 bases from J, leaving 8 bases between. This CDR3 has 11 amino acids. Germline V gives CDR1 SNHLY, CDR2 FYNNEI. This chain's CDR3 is CASEGDYEQYF. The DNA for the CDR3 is TGTGCCAGCGAAGGGGACTACGAGCAGTACTTC. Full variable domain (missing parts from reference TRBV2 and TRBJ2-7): EPEVTQTPSHQVTQMGQEVILRCVPISNHLYFYWYRQILGQKVEFLVSFYNNEISEKSEIFDDQFSVERPDGSNFTLKIRSTKLEDSAMYFCASEGDYEQYFGPGTRLTVT.

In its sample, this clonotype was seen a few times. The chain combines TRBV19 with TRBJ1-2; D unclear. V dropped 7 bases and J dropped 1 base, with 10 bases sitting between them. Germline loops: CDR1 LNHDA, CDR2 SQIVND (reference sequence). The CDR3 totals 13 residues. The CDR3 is CASKDGLNYGYTF. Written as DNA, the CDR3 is TGTGCCAGTAAGGACGGTCTTAACTATGGCTACACCTTC.

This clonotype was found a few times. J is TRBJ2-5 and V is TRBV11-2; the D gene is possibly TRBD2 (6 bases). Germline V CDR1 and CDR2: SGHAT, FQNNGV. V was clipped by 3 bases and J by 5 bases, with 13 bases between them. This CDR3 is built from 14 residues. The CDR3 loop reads CASSLGGEWETQYF. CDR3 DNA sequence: TGTGCCAGCAGCTTGGGAGGTGAATGGGAGACCCAGTACTTC.

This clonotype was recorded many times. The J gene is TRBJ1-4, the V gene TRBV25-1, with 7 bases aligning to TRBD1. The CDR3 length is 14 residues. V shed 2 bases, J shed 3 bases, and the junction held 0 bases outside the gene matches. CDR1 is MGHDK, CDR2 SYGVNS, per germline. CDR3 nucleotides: TGTGCCAGCAGTGAACAGGGGGCTAATGAAAAACTGTTTTTT. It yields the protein CASSEQGANEKLFF.

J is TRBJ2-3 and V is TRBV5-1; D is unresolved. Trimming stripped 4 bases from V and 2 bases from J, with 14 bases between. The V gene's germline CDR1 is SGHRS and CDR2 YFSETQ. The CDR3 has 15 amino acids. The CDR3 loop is CASSGLHDSTDTQYF. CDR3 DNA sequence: TGCGCCAGCAGCGGCCTACATGACTCCACAGATACGCAGTATTTT.

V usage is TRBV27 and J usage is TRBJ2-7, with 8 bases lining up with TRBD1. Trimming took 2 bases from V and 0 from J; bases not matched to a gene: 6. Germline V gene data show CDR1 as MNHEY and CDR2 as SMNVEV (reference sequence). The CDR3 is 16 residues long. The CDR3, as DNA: TGTGCCAGCAGTTTAGCGGCAGGGGGCGCCTCCTACGAGCAGTACTTC. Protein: CASSLAAGGASYEQYF.

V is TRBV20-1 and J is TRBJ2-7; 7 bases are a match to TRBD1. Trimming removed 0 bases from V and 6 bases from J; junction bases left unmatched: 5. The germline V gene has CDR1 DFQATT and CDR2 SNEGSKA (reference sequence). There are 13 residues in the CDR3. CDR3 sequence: CSARDNPGGEQYF. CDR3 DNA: TGCAGTGCTAGAGATAATCCAGGGGGCGAGCAGTACTTC.

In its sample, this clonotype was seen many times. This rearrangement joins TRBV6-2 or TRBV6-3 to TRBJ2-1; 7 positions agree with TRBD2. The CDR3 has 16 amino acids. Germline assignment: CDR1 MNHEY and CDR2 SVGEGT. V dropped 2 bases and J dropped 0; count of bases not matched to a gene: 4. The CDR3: CASSYAGASSYNEQFF. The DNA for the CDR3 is TGTGCCAGCAGTTACGCGGGAGCCTCCTCCTACAATGAGCAGTTCTTC.

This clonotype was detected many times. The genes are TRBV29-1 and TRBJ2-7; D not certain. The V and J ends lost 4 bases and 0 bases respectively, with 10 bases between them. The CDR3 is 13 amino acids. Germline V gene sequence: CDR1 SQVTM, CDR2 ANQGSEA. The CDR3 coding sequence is TGCAGCGTTGCGGCAGTCCTCTCCTACGAGCAGTACTTC. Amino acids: CSVAAVLSYEQYF.

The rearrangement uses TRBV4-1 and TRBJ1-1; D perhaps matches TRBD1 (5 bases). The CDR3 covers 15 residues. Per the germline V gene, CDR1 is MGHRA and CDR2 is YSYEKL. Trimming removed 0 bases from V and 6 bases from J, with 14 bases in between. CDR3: CASSQEGHGVSEAFF. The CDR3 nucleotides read TGCGCCAGCAGCCAAGAGGGGCATGGGGTCTCTGAAGCTTTCTTT.

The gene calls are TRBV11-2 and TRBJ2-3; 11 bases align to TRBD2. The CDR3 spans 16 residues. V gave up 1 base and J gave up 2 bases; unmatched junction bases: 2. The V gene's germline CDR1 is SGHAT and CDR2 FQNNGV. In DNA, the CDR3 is TGTGCCAGCAGCTTAGTAGCGGGGGGGATCACAGATACGCAGTATTTT. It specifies CASSLVAGGITDTQYF. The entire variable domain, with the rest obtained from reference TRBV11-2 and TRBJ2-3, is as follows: EAGVAQSPRYKIIEKRQSVAFWCNPISGHATLYWYQQILGQGPKLLIQFQNNGVVDDSQLPKDRFSAERLKGVDSTLKIQPAKLEDSAVYLCASSLVAGGITDTQYFGPGTRLTVL.